This T cell receptor (beta chain) appears in the sequencing data of a study of CD8+CD57+ T cells in acquired aplastic anemia. Template material for TCR beta VDJ and CDR3 profiling consisted of genomic DNA. TCRdb redid the calling of the reads with MiXCR, one entry per CDR3 protein. The sample consists of roughly 170,000 distinct CDR3 sequences, around 50% of them appearing once. Individuals selected for sequencing had exhibited CD8+CD57+ cell expansion on flow cytometry. The germline gives CDR1 DFQATT, CDR2 SNEGSKA (reference sequence). V lost 8 bases to trimming and J lost 4 bases; unmatched junction nucleotides: 8. The CDR3 spans 14 residues.

This clonotype originated in a human donor with aplastic anemia. Sequencing was performed on sorted CD4+, CD8+, or CD8+CD57+ T cells (not recorded which) from PBMCs. The chain carries TRBV20-1 and TRBJ2-1, with 10 bases fitting TRBD1. Here the CDR3 DNA reads TGCAGTACAAGATCGGGACAGGGGTACAATGAGCAGTTCTTC. It specifies CSTRSGQGYNEQFF.